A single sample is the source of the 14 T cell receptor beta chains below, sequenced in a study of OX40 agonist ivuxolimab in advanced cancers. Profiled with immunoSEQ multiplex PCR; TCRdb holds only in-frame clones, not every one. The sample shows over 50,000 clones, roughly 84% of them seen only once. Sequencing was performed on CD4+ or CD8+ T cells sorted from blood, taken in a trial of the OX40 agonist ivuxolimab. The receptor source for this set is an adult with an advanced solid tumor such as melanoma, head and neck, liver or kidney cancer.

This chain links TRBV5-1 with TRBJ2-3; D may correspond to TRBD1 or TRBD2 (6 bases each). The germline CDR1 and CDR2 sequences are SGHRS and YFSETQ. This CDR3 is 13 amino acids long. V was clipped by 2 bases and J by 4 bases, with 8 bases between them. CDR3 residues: CASSFGGADTQYF. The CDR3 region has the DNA TGCGCCAGCAGCTTCGGGGGCGCAGATACGCAGTATTTT.

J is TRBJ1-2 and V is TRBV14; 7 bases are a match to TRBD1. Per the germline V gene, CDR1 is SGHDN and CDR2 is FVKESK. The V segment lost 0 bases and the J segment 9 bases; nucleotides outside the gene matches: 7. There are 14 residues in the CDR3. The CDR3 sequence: CASSQEEGASCYTF. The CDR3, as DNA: TGTGCCAGCAGCCAAGAGGAGGGGGCTTCGTGCTACACCTTC.

The CDR3 here is CAWSRGGTETQYF. The DNA of the CDR3 is TGTGCCTGGAGTCGAGGAGGGACAGAGACCCAGTACTTC. J is TRBJ2-5 and V is TRBV30; tentative D call: TRBD2 (6 bases). Deletions cut 2 bases from V and 4 bases from J, with 11 bases between. The CDR3 is 13 amino acids. The germline CDR1 and CDR2 sequences are GTSNPN and SVGIG (reference sequence).

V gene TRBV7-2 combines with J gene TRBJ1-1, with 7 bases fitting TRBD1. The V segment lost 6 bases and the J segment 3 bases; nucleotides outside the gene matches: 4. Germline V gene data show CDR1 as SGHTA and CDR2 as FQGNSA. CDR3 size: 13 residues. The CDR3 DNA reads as TGTGCCAGCAGGAAAACAGGGGACACTGAAGCTTTCTTT. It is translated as CASRKTGDTEAFF.

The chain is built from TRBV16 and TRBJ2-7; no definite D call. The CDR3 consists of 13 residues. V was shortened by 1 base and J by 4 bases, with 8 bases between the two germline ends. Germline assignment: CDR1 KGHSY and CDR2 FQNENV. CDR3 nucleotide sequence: TGTGCCAGCAGCCAATTCTCTGAATACGAGCAGTACTTC. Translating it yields CASSQFSEYEQYF.

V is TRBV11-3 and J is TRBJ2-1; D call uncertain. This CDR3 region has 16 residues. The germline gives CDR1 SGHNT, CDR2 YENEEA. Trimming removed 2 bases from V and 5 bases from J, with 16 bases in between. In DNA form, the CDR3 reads TGTGCCAGCAGCTTAAACGGACCGCCGTTGGACAATGAGCAGTTCTTC. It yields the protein CASSLNGPPLDNEQFF.

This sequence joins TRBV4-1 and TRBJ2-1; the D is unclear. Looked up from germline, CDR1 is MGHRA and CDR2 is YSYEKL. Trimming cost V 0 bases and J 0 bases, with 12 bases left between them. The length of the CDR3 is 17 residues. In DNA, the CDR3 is TGCGCCAGCAGCCAAGAAAAGGTGCACCCCTCCTACAATGAGCAGTTCTTC. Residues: CASSQEKVHPSYNEQFF.

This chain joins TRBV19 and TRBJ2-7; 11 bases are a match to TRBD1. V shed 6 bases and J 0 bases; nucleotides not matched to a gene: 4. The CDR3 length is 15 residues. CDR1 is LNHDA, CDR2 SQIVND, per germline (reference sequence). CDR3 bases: TGTGCCAGTAGCCTAGGGACAGGGGGCTCCTACGAGCAGTACTTC. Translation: CASSLGTGGSYEQYF.

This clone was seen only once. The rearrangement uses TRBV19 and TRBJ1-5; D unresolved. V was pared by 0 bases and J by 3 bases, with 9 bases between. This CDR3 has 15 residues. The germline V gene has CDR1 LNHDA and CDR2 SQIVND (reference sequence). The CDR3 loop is CASSIDWAANQPQHF. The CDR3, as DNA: TGTGCCAGTAGTATAGATTGGGCAGCCAATCAGCCCCAGCATTTT.

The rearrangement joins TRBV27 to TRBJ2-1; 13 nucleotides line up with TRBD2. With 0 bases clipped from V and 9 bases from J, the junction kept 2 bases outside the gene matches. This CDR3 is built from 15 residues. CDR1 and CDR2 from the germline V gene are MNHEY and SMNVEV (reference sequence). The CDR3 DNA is TGTGCCAGCAGTTTATCAGGACTAGCGGGAGCTGAGCAGTTCTTC. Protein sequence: CASSLSGLAGAEQFF.

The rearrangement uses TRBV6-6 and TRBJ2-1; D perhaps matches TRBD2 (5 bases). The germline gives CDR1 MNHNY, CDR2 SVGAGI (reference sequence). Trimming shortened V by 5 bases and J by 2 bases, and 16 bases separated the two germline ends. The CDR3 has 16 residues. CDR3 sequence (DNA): TGTGCCAGCAGTCACTACACTAGGGCGCCCTACAATGAGCAGTTCTTC. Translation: CASSHYTRAPYNEQFF.

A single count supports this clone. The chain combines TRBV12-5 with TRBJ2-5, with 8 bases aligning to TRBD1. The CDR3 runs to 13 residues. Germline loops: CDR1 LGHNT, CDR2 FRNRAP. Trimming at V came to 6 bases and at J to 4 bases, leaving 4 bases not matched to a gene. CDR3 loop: CASGKGQGETQYF. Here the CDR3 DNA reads TGTGCTAGTGGCAAAGGACAGGGAGAGACCCAGTACTTC.

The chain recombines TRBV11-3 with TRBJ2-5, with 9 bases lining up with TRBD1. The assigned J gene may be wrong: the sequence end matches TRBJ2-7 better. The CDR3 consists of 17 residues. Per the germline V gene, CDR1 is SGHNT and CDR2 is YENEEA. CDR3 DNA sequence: TGTGCCAGCAGCTCCGAGGACAGGGGCCGATTCTCCTACGAGCAGTACTTC. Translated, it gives CASSSEDRGRFSYEQYF.

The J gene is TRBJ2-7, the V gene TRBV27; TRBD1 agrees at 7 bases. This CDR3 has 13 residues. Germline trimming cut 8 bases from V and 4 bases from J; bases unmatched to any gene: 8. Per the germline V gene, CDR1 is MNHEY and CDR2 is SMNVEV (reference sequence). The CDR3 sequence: CASRQQGVYEQYF. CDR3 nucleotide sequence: TGTGCCAGCCGGCAGCAGGGGGTTTACGAGCAGTACTTC.